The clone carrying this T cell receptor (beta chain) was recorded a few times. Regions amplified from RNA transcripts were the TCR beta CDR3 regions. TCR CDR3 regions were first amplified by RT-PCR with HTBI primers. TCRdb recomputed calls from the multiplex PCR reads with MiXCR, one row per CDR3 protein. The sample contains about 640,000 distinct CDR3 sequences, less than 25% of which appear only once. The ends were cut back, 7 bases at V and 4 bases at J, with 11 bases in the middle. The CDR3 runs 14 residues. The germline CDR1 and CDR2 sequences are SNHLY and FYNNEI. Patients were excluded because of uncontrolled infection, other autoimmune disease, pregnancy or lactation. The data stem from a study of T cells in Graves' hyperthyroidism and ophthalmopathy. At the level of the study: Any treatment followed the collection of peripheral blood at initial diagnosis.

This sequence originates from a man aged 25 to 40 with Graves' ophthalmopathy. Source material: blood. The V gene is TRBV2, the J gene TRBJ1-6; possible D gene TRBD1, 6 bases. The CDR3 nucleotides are TGTGCCAGCAATCGACAGGAATATAATTCACCCCTCCACTTT. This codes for CASNRQEYNSPLHF.